The 27 T cell receptor beta chains presented below share a single source sample, sequenced in a study of cytomegalovirus exposure and HLA in healthy donors listed by TCRdb under 2017. The method was the immunoSEQ multiplex PCR assay. For the multiplex PCR, a mixture combining 60 forward primers for TCR Vbeta segments and 13 reverse primers for TCR Jbeta segments was used. The table comes from immuneACCESS by way of TCRdb, which keeps in-frame sequences with V and J called. Part of the clones is missing from these tables; in studies checked, under half for an unresolved V gene and the rest for unknown reasons. A total of over 150,000 clones appear in this sample, around 80% of them only once. The biggest ten clones account for around 7% of the sample. Material: PBMCs. The source is a man aged 25-40 years in good health and CMV-seropositive.

This chain connects TRBV5-1 to TRBJ1-3; D gene uncertain. The CDR3 is 14 amino acids. The V gene lost 0 bases and the J gene lost 4 bases, with 8 bases spanning the gap. The V gene's germline CDR1 is SGHRS and CDR2 YFSETQ. The CDR3 DNA follows: TGCGCCAGCAGCTTGGGAGGGAACGGAAACACCATATATTTT. Translation gives CASSLGGNGNTIYF.

The rearrangement links TRBV30 to TRBJ1-1; D remains ambiguous. V was trimmed by 5 bases and J by 1 base, leaving 5 bases between them. The CDR3 runs 11 residues. CDR1 GTSNPN and CDR2 SVGIG come from the germline V gene (reference sequence). The CDR3 DNA follows: TGTGCCTGGCTGCGGAACACTGAAGCTTTCTTT. As protein: CAWLRNTEAFF.

The genes are TRBV5-6 and TRBJ1-2, with TRBD1 identical over 10 bases. The ends lost 4 bases at V and 1 base at J; junction bases unmatched: 10. Germline-derived CDR1 and CDR2 are SGHDT and YYEEEE. CDR3 length: 17 residues. The CDR3 loop is CASSPGTGDLLNYGYTF. CDR3 nucleotides: TGTGCCAGCAGCCCCGGGACAGGGGATCTACTTAACTATGGCTACACCTTC.

This rearrangement joins TRBV6-1 to TRBJ2-4; 16 bases fit TRBD2. The V segment lost 4 bases and the J segment 1 base; nucleotides outside the gene matches: 7. CDR1 MNHNS and CDR2 SASEGT come from the germline V gene. The CDR3 consists of 19 residues. This CDR3 is CASSARGTSGGAAKNIQYF. Written as DNA, the CDR3 is TGTGCCAGCAGTGCCCGAGGGACTAGCGGGGGGGCCGCCAAAAACATTCAGTACTTC.

This clone was counted between two and nine times. The CDR3 coding sequence is TGCGCCAGCAGCCCCGGGACAGAGACGATGAACACTGAAGCTTTCTTT. As protein: CASSPGTETMNTEAFF. The V and J genes are TRBV5-1 and TRBJ1-1; 7 nucleotides align to TRBD1. V lost 4 bases and J lost 0; bases outside the gene matches: 9. Germline V CDR1 and CDR2: SGHRS, YFSETQ. There are 16 residues in the CDR3.

The genes are TRBV7-9 and TRBJ2-7, with D hard to call. The germline CDR1 and CDR2 sequences are SEHNR and FQNEAQ (reference sequence). The V gene lost 3 bases and the J gene lost 2 bases, with 8 bases spanning the gap. The CDR3 consists of 13 residues. The CDR3 spells CASSLGNPYEQYF. Here the CDR3 DNA reads TGTGCCAGCAGCTTGGGCAACCCCTACGAGCAGTACTTC.

This clone has just a few counts. The CDR3 spells CASSAGSTGELFF. CDR3 nucleotides: TGTGCCAGCAGTGCAGGCTCCACCGGGGAGCTGTTTTTT. V is TRBV6-1 and J is TRBJ2-2; D ambiguous. The CDR3 runs to 13 residues. The ends were cut back, 4 bases at V and 4 bases at J, with 7 bases in the middle. The germline V gene encodes CDR1 MNHNS and CDR2 SASEGT.

The chain carries TRBV27 and TRBJ1-1, with TRBD1 as a possible D gene (5 bases). V lost 2 bases, J lost 4 bases, and 11 bases lay in between. This CDR3 comprises 14 residues. Germline-derived CDR1 and CDR2 are MNHEY and SMNVEV (reference sequence). In DNA form, the CDR3 reads TGTGCCAGCAGTTTACAGGGAAGGAGCACTGAAGCTTTCTTT. It specifies CASSLQGRSTEAFF.

This chain uses TRBV19 with TRBJ1-1; 8 bases align to TRBD1. Germline CDR1 is LNHDA and CDR2 is SQIVND (reference sequence). Germline trimming cut 5 bases from V and 1 base from J; bases unmatched to any gene: 6. CDR3 length equals 15 residues. The CDR3 here is CASSARTGRNTEAFF. The CDR3 region has the DNA TGTGCCAGTAGTGCCAGGACAGGGAGGAACACTGAAGCTTTCTTT.

This sequence joins TRBV4-1 and TRBJ2-2; 12 nucleotides align to TRBD1. Germline CDR1 is MGHRA and CDR2 is YSYEKL. V shed 1 base and J 0 bases; nucleotides not matched to a gene: 6. This CDR3 contains 19 residues. CDR3 region: CASSQVGTGGIPNTGELFF. CDR3 DNA: TGCGCCAGCAGCCAAGTCGGGACAGGGGGCATACCGAACACCGGGGAGCTGTTTTTT.

V and J are TRBV7-9 and TRBJ1-2, with D possibly being TRBD1 (6 bases). The germline V gene encodes CDR1 SEHNR and CDR2 FQNEAQ (reference sequence). The V end was cut by 3 bases, the J end by 6 bases, with 11 bases between. The CDR3 is 13 residues long. Here the CDR3 reads CASSLQGRDGYTF. The CDR3 bases are TGTGCCAGCAGCTTGCAGGGGAGGGATGGCTACACCTTC.

The chain is built from TRBV5-6 and TRBJ1-2; 7 bases agree with TRBD1. After removal of 4 bases from V and 2 bases from J, the junction contained 5 bases not matched to a gene. Germline V CDR1 and CDR2: SGHDT, YYEEEE. CDR3 length: 14 amino acids. The CDR3 coding sequence is TGTGCCAGCAGCCTGACAGGGAGGAACTATGGCTACACCTTC. This codes for CASSLTGRNYGYTF.

This chain connects TRBV7-2 to TRBJ2-5; D may be TRBD1 (6 bases). Germline V gene data show CDR1 as SGHTA and CDR2 as FQGNSA. V was clipped by 6 bases and J by 11 bases, with 16 bases between them. CDR3 size: 12 residues. DNA for the CDR3: TGTGCCAGCAGATCTACAGGGTCCGGGCAGTACTTC. It specifies CASRSTGSGQYF.

This clone was recorded a few times. J is TRBJ2-2 and V is TRBV23-1; maybe TRBD2 (5 bases). TRBV23-1 is an ORF, with its function uncertain. Trimming stripped 2 bases from V and 7 bases from J, with 8 bases between. The CDR3 is 13 amino acids. The CDR3 DNA reads as TGCGCCAGCAGTCAAAACGCGGGCGGGGAGCTGTTTTTT. It is translated as CASSQNAGGELFF.

This chain uses TRBV7-7 with TRBJ2-2; possible D gene TRBD1, 6 bases. CDR3 size: 15 residues. Per germline, CDR1 SSHAT and CDR2 FNYEAQ (reference sequence). V shed 1 base and J shed 7 bases, with 13 bases lying between them. The CDR3 DNA sequence: TGTGCCAGCAGCTTAGGACAGGATACAGGCGGGGAGCTGTTTTTT. This gives the protein CASSLGQDTGGELFF. The full variable domain, in which reference TRBV7-7 and TRBJ2-2 provide the parts outside the CDR3, is GAGVSQSPRYKVTKRGQDVTLRCDPISSHATLYWYQQALGQGPEFLTYFNYEAQPDKSGLPSDRFSAERPEGSISTLTIQRTEQRDSAMYRCASSLGQDTGGELFFGEGSRLTVL.

The V call is TRBV5-6, the J call TRBJ1-3; tentatively, D is TRBD1 (5 bases). V was shortened by 2 bases and J by 4 bases, with 16 bases between the two germline ends. The CDR3 sequence is 16 residues long. Looked up from germline, CDR1 is SGHDT and CDR2 is YYEEEE. The CDR3 sequence: CASSFDWRGRGNTIYF. CDR3 nucleotides: TGTGCCAGCAGCTTCGATTGGAGGGGAAGAGGAAACACCATATATTTT.

This chain links TRBV4-3 with TRBJ1-1, with D hard to call. The V gene's germline CDR1 is LGHNA and CDR2 YSLEER. CDR3 size: 10 residues. V dropped 6 bases and J dropped 11 bases, with 10 bases sitting between them. CDR3 bases: TGCGCCAGCAGGGTTGCTCGGGCTTTCTTT. Protein: CASRVARAFF.

This sequence joins TRBV27 and TRBJ1-2; 7 bases fit TRBD1. Germline-derived CDR1 and CDR2 are MNHEY and SMNVEV (reference sequence). The CDR3 extends over 14 amino acids. J lost 8 bases, V lost 6 bases, and 12 bases had no gene match. In nucleotides, the CDR3 is TGTGCCAGCAGGCCTACAGGGGTATCGAGCGGCTACACCTTC. This codes for CASRPTGVSSGYTF.

Notes on this clone: At one end the junction does not follow the germline gene, possibly because of a read error. This chain links TRBV7-9 with TRBJ2-7, with D possibly being TRBD2 (5 bases). The germline CDR1 and CDR2 sequences are SEHNR and FQNEAQ (reference sequence). This CDR3 is built from 14 residues. The chain's CDR3 is CSSSLALTGREQYF. The CDR3 region has the DNA TGTTCCAGCAGCTTAGCGCTTACGGGTAGGGAGCAGTACTTC.

V usage is TRBV5-4 and J usage is TRBJ1-2; D not certain. Germline lookup yields CDR1 SGHNT and CDR2 YYREEE (reference sequence). The CDR3 covers 14 residues. V was pared by 4 bases and J by 5 bases, with 15 bases between. CDR3 amino acids: CASSAYRRRYGYTF. In nucleotides, the CDR3 is TGTGCCAGCAGCGCATACCGGAGGAGGTATGGCTACACCTTC.

This chain connects TRBV2 to TRBJ2-7; 7 nucleotides agree with TRBD1. Germline CDR1 and CDR2: SNHLY and FYNNEI. The CDR3 is 13 residues long. Trimming removed 4 bases from V and 6 bases from J; junction bases left unmatched: 6. CDR3 coding DNA: TGTGCCAGCAGTGTAAACAGGGGATCCGAGCAGTACTTC. Translating gives CASSVNRGSEQYF. The complete variable domain, with remaining parts taken from reference TRBV2 and TRBJ2-7, reads EPEVTQTPSHQVTQMGQEVILRCVPISNHLYFYWYRQILGQKVEFLVSFYNNEISEKSEIFDDQFSVERPDGSNFTLKIRSTKLEDSAMYFCASSVNRGSEQYFGPGTRLTVT.

V and J are TRBV6-1 and TRBJ1-5; D might be TRBD1 (6 bases). CDR3 length equals 16 residues. Trimming stripped 2 bases from V and 1 base from J, with 12 bases between. CDR1 and CDR2 from the germline V gene are MNHNS and SASEGT. This chain's CDR3 is CASSEQGRGSNQPQHF. The CDR3 nucleotides read TGTGCCAGCAGTGAACAGGGGCGGGGGAGCAATCAGCCCCAGCATTTT.

This clone was counted only a few times. Here the CDR3 reads CASGLSRGGTQYF. CDR3 DNA sequence: TGTGCTAGTGGTTTGTCCCGGGGGGGGACCCAGTACTTC. V usage is TRBV12-5 and J usage is TRBJ2-5, with 8 bases matching TRBD2. CDR3 length: 13 amino acids. The V gene's germline CDR1 is LGHNT and CDR2 FRNRAP. Losses at the gene ends were 2 bases for V and 7 bases for J; bases not matched to a gene: 3.

This clone has ten or more counts. The CDR3 reads CASSDSAAASGELFF. The CDR3 coding sequence is TGTGCCAGCAGTGACTCGGCTGCGGCCTCGGGGGAGCTGTTTTTT. The chain uses TRBV6-4 and TRBJ2-2; D unresolved. V lost 0 bases and J lost 8, with 13 bases in between. CDR3 length: 15 residues. From germline, CDR1 is MRHNA and CDR2 SNTAGT.

This sequence joins TRBV6-1 and TRBJ2-2; 7 positions match TRBD1. CDR1 and CDR2 from the germline V gene are MNHNS and SASEGT. J was trimmed by 1 base and V by 6 bases; bases with no gene match: 2. CDR3 length: 14 residues. The CDR3 DNA follows: TGTGCCAGCAGCCGGACAGGGAACACCGGGGAGCTGTTTTTT. Its protein is CASSRTGNTGELFF.

V is TRBV5-1 and J is TRBJ2-7; maybe TRBD2 (5 bases). V was cut by 1 base and J by 6 bases, with 17 bases left in between. CDR1 is SGHRS, CDR2 YFSETQ, per germline. The CDR3 contains 15 residues. The CDR3 nucleotides are TGCGCCAGCAGCTTGACGGCCTCGGGGAGCGGCGAGCAGTACTTC. Protein product: CASSLTASGSGEQYF.

This chain uses TRBV15 with TRBJ2-1, with D perhaps TRBD1 (6 bases). The V gene's germline CDR1 is LNHNV and CDR2 YYDKDF (reference sequence). Trimming removed 5 bases from V and 9 bases from J, with 17 bases in between. The CDR3 runs 14 residues. In DNA, the CDR3 is TGTGCCACCAGCCCTTATGGACAGTACTCTGAGCAGTTCTTC. Amino acids: CATSPYGQYSEQFF.